The 9 T cell receptor beta chains below were found in one sample sequenced in a study of early T cells in non-severe SARS-CoV-2 infection. TCRdb independently ran MiXCR on the 5' RACE reads; one entry per CDR3 protein. The sample has tens of thousands of distinct CDR3 sequences, around 6% seen once. The material was whole blood, obtained at baseline. The receptors were gathered from an adult who was a healthcare worker with PCR-confirmed SARS-CoV-2 infection or an uninfected control (not recorded which).

This clonotype appeared many times. The chain is built from TRBV19 and TRBJ2-5; 7 positions match TRBD1. Germline V gene sequence: CDR1 LNHDA, CDR2 SQIVND (reference sequence). V shed 4 bases, J shed 1 base, and the junction held 3 bases outside the gene matches. The CDR3 is 14 residues long. This CDR3 is CASSTGTVQETQYF. The CDR3 bases are TGTGCCAGTAGTACTGGGACAGTCCAAGAGACCCAGTACTTC. Full variable domain (rest looked up from reference TRBV19 and TRBJ2-5): DGGITQSPKYLFRKEGQNVTLSCEQNLNHDAMYWYRQDPGQGLRLIYYSQIVNDFQKGDIAEGYSVSREKKESFPLTVTSAQKNPTAFYLCASSTGTVQETQYFGPGTRLLVL.

This clonotype was recorded many times. The chain recombines TRBV6-5 with TRBJ2-7, with 10 bases that match TRBD2. Germline V CDR1 and CDR2: MNHEY, SVGAGI. V was pared by 0 bases and J by 5 bases, with 7 bases of the junction left unmatched. The CDR3 consists of 16 residues. The CDR3 coding sequence is TGTGCCAGCAGTTACTCTCGGCTAGCGGGGGTAGACGAGCAGTACTTC. This gives the protein CASSYSRLAGVDEQYF.

This clonotype has at least ten counts. The chain uses TRBV7-2 and TRBJ1-1; D unresolved. V shed 2 bases and J shed 1 base, with 5 bases lying between them. CDR3 length: 13 residues. Germline V gene lookup returns CDR1 SGHTA and CDR2 FQGNSA. CDR3 in DNA: TGTGCCAGCAGCTTAACCCAGAACACTGAAGCTTTCTTT. The encoded protein is CASSLTQNTEAFF. The full variable domain, rest sourced from reference TRBV7-2 and TRBJ1-1, is GAGVSQSPSNKVTEKGKDVELRCDPISGHTALYWYRQSLGQGLEFLIYFQGNSAPDKSGLPSDRFSAERTGGSVSTLTIQRTQQEDSAVYLCASSLTQNTEAFFGQGTRLTVV.

The sample holds a few counts of this clonotype. The CDR3 sequence: CASSSRQEYTGELFF. As DNA, the CDR3 is TGTGCCAGCAGCTCCCGGCAGGAGTACACCGGGGAGCTGTTTTTT. This chain links TRBV7-8 with TRBJ2-2; D gene unclear. The ends were cut back, 4 bases at V and 3 bases at J, with 12 bases in the middle. CDR1 SGHVS and CDR2 FQNEAQ come from the germline V gene. There are 15 residues in the CDR3.

This clonotype was seen a few times. The CDR3: CASGTSSNTGELFF. In DNA form, the CDR3 reads TGTGCCAGTGGGACTAGCTCAAACACCGGGGAGCTGTTTTTT. The chain combines TRBV19 with TRBJ2-2, with 9 bases that match TRBD2. Per germline, CDR1 LNHDA and CDR2 SQIVND (reference sequence). The CDR3 extends over 14 amino acids. V was clipped by 8 bases and J by 2 bases; unmatched bases: 3.

This clonotype was observed many times. The chain couples TRBV5-6 to TRBJ1-1; D call uncertain. Germline loops: CDR1 SGHDT, CDR2 YYEEEE. The CDR3 totals 14 residues. Trimming left V 0 bases short and J 3 bases short, with 9 bases between. In nucleotides, the CDR3 is TGTGCCAGCAGCTTGGCCTCAGGCCACACTGAAGCTTTCTTT. It specifies CASSLASGHTEAFF. The full variable domain, completed using reference TRBV5-6 and TRBJ1-1, is DAGVTQSPTHLIKTRGQQVTLRCSPKSGHDTVSWYQQALGQGPQFIFQYYEEEERQRGNFPDRFSGHQFPNYSSELNVNALLLGDSALYLCASSLASGHTEAFFGQGTRLTVV.

V and J are TRBV19 and TRBJ2-3, with D perhaps matching TRBD1 (6 bases). Germline CDR1 LNHDA, CDR2 SQIVND (reference sequence). Trimming cost V 7 bases and J 0 bases, with 14 bases left between them. The CDR3 has 15 residues. The CDR3 sequence: CASTYRAESTDTQYF. CDR3 nucleotides: TGTGCCAGTACGTACAGGGCGGAAAGCACAGATACGCAGTATTTT.

In its sample, this clonotype was seen many times. V usage is TRBV30 and J usage is TRBJ1-4; tentatively, D is TRBD1 (6 bases). The ends were cut back, 1 base at V and 7 bases at J, with 10 bases in the middle. CDR3 length: 13 amino acids. CDR1 and CDR2 (germline): GTSNPN, SVGIG (reference sequence). CDR3 protein: CAWSAGDGEKLFF. CDR3 nucleotides: TGTGCCTGGAGTGCAGGGGACGGTGAAAAACTGTTTTTT.

This clonotype was counted ten times or more. The chain recombines TRBV20-1 with TRBJ1-2, with D perhaps matching TRBD1 (6 bases). Looked up from germline, CDR1 is DFQATT and CDR2 is SNEGSKA (reference sequence). Trimming left V 6 bases short and J 6 bases short, with 14 bases between. The CDR3 covers 12 residues. CDR3 bases: TGCAGTGCCCCCGGGACACCGGATGGCTACACCTTC. This encodes CSAPGTPDGYTF.